This passage covers 13 T cell receptor beta chains from one sample sequenced in a study of blood T cell repertoires in COVID-19. The protocol was immunoSEQ multiplex PCR, while the TCRdb copy is restricted to in-frame clones and leaves out a portion. The table shows more than 200,000 clones, with 85% to 90% occurring only once. Material: peripheral blood. Receptors originate from a man aged 45 to 65 with acute or convalescent COVID-19.

This chain joins TRBV7-2 and TRBJ1-2; 8 nucleotides match TRBD1. CDR3 length equals 16 residues. Germline CDR1 SGHTA, CDR2 FQGNSA. V was pared by 4 bases and J by 4 bases, with 11 bases of the junction left unmatched. CDR3 protein: CASSSPPHGQGYGYTF. The CDR3 DNA follows: TGTGCCAGCAGCTCCCCTCCCCATGGACAGGGCTATGGCTACACCTTC. The whole variable domain, remainder taken from reference TRBV7-2 and TRBJ1-2, is GAGVSQSPSNKVTEKGKDVELRCDPISGHTALYWYRQSLGQGLEFLIYFQGNSAPDKSGLPSDRFSAERTGGSVSTLTIQRTQQEDSAVYLCASSSPPHGQGYGYTFGSGTRLTVV.

The rearrangement links TRBV7-3 to TRBJ1-1, with 8 bases identical to TRBD1. This CDR3 comprises 14 residues. The germline V gene has CDR1 SGHTA and CDR2 FQGTGA. The J segment lost 9 bases and the V segment lost 5 bases, leaving 11 bases of the junction unmatched. CDR3 protein: CASSTGGQHDKAFF. CDR3 DNA sequence: TGTGCCAGCAGCACAGGGGGACAGCACGATAAAGCTTTCTTT.

Here the CDR3 reads CASRMRAGGEEQYF. As DNA, the CDR3 is TGTGCCAGCCGGATGAGGGCGGGGGGGGAAGAGCAGTACTTC. The chain uses TRBV6-5 and TRBJ2-7, with TRBD2 identical over 9 bases. V was clipped by 8 bases and J by 7 bases; unmatched bases: 12. Germline assignment: CDR1 MNHEY and CDR2 SVGAGI. The CDR3 runs to 14 residues.

The chain links TRBV5-8 to TRBJ2-1, with a possible D match to TRBD1 (5 bases). From germline, CDR1 is SGHTS and CDR2 YDEGEE. Trimming pared 3 bases from V and 0 bases from J, leaving 10 bases between. This CDR3 has 15 residues. The CDR3 DNA reads TGTGCCAGCAGCTCCCAGGGAAGCTCCTACAATGAGCAGTTCTTC. Protein product: CASSSQGSSYNEQFF.

The rearrangement links TRBV2 to TRBJ2-1, with 10 bases aligning to TRBD1. Germline lookup yields CDR1 SNHLY and CDR2 FYNNEI. Trimming took 1 base from V and 4 from J; bases not matched to a gene: 4. This CDR3 region has 16 residues. As DNA, the CDR3 is TGTGCCAGCAGTGAAGGGACAGGGGGTGGGTACAATGAGCAGTTCTTC. This encodes CASSEGTGGGYNEQFF.

This sequence joins TRBV24-1 and TRBJ2-1, with TRBD1 matching 11 bases. The V gene's germline CDR1 is KGHDR and CDR2 SFDVKD. The V gene end was trimmed by 3 bases and the J gene end by 7 bases; junction bases not matched to a gene: 1. This CDR3 contains 14 residues. CDR3 DNA sequence: TGTGCCACCAGTGATCGGGACAGGGGGAATGAGCAGTTCTTC. It is translated as CATSDRDRGNEQFF.

The rearrangement uses TRBV5-1 and TRBJ1-2; 9 positions agree with TRBD1. The V gene's germline CDR1 is SGHRS and CDR2 YFSETQ. V dropped 4 bases and J dropped 8; count of bases not matched to a gene: 9. CDR3 length: 14 amino acids. The CDR3 DNA sequence: TGCGCCAGCAGCGTGGACGGACAGGGGCAGGGCTACACCTTC. It encodes CASSVDGQGQGYTF.

This clone was seen just once. V is TRBV2 and J is TRBJ2-2, with TRBD1 matching 9 bases. The CDR3 spans 15 residues. The V gene's germline CDR1 is SNHLY and CDR2 FYNNEI. V lost 8 bases to trimming and J lost 0 bases; unmatched junction nucleotides: 4. CDR3 sequence: CASRGDRANTGELFF. CDR3 in DNA: TGTGCCAGCCGTGGGGACAGGGCGAACACCGGGGAGCTGTTTTTT.

As DNA, the CDR3 is TGTGCCAGCGGACCAGGGGGCTTTAATTCACCCCTCCACTTT. This encodes CASGPGGFNSPLHF. The rearrangement joins TRBV5-4 to TRBJ1-6; 8 nucleotides align to TRBD1. The germline V gene has CDR1 SGHNT and CDR2 YYREEE (reference sequence). V was clipped by 7 bases and J by 6 bases; unmatched bases: 6. This CDR3 comprises 14 residues.

The J gene is TRBJ1-1, the V gene TRBV7-3; 8 bases agree with TRBD1. The CDR3 runs 15 residues. Germline assignment: CDR1 SGHTA and CDR2 FQGTGA. Trimming at V came to 5 bases and at J to 5 bases, leaving 10 bases not matched to a gene. Here the CDR3 DNA reads TGTGCCAGCAGCCTTGGGCAGGGGGCTGGGACTGAAGCTTTCTTT. Encoded protein: CASSLGQGAGTEAFF.

The rearrangement uses TRBV6-5 and TRBJ1-4, with TRBD1 as a possible D gene (6 bases). In germline, CDR1 is MNHEY, CDR2 SVGAGI. V was shortened by 3 bases and J by 7 bases, with 12 bases between the two germline ends. The length of the CDR3 is 14 residues. The CDR3 bases are TGTGCCAGCAGTTATCGGGGGGCTATTGAAAAACTGTTTTTT. It translates to CASSYRGAIEKLFF.

The chain carries TRBV19 and TRBJ1-2; the match to TRBD1 covers 7 bases. Germline lookup yields CDR1 LNHDA and CDR2 SQIVND (reference sequence). CDR3 length: 16 residues. Losses at the gene ends were 7 bases for V and 2 bases for J; bases not matched to a gene: 13. The CDR3 reads CASNPGDSKINYGYTF. In nucleotides, the CDR3 is TGTGCCAGTAACCCCGGGGACAGCAAAATCAACTATGGCTACACCTTC.

The rearrangement links TRBV13 to TRBJ2-7; the match to TRBD1 covers 7 bases. This CDR3 region has 15 residues. V was clipped by 4 bases and J by 4 bases; unmatched bases: 10. Germline V gene sequence: CDR1 PRHDT, CDR2 FYEKMQ (reference sequence). The CDR3 reads CASSSPSRGIYEQYF. The DNA for the CDR3 is TGTGCCAGCAGCTCCCCCTCCAGGGGGATTTACGAGCAGTACTTC.